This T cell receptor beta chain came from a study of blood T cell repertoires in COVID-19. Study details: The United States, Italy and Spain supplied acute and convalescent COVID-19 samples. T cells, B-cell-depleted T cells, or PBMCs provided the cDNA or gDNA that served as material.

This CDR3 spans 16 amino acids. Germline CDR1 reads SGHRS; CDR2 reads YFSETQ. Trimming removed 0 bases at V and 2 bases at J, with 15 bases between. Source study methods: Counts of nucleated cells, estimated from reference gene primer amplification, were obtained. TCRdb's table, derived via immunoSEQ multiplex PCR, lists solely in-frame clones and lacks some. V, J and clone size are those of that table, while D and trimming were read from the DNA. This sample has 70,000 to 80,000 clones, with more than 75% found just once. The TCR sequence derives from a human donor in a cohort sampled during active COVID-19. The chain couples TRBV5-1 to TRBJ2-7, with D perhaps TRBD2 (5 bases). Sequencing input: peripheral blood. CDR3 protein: CASSLGGTGGPYEQYF. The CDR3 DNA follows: TGCGCCAGCAGCTTGGGGGGTACTGGAGGTCCCTACGAGCAGTACTTC.